This T cell receptor (delta chain) stems from a study of γδ T cells in repeated Plasmodium falciparum infection. Notes on this clone: What it binds is unknown. The protein TCRdb lists belongs to a much larger clone and differs from this DNA's translation at residue 15, which points to a read error; the protein shown is made from the DNA.

This CDR3 region has 24 residues. The germline V gene encodes CDR1 TSWWSYY and CDR2 QGS. With 2 bases clipped from V and 0 bases from J, the junction kept 28 bases outside the gene matches. TCRdb applied CATT to the multiplex PCR reads for clone calling. The repertoire holds more than 70,000 delta-chain clones, with approximately 0.96% as singletons. Flow sorting of PBMC yielded separate Vgamma9/Vdelta2+ and Vdelta2-negative gammadelta T cell populations for bulk repertoire analysis. Study-level points and caveats: In Vdelta2-negative, largely Vdelta1+, gammadelta repertoires, repeated controlled infections appeared to drive clonal selection waves. Vgamma9/Vdelta2+ T cells showed a stable polyclonal repertoire with shared TCRgamma sequences. Vdelta2-negative gammadelta repertoires appeared less diverse and less shared in Malian than Australian children. Malian donors came from one small rural village, predominantly one ethnic group.

Sequenced sample: gamma-delta T cells from blood. This TCR derives from a pool of human donors (malaria-infected and uninfected, not separated). This chain joins TRDV1 and TRDJ1; 9 bases match TRDD3. The CDR3 loop is CALGESPTSSMYWGTTPHTDKLIF. The DNA for the CDR3 is TGTGCTCTTGGGGAATCCCCAACCTCCTCGATGTACTGGGGGACCACCCCTCACACCGATAAACTCATCTTT.